The 29 T cell receptor beta chains given below trace back to one sample, sequenced in a study of cytomegalovirus exposure and HLA in healthy donors. In the PCR, 60 Vbeta and 13 Jbeta primers were used. Some clones are missing from TCRdb's copy, which holds only in-frame ones; the method was immunoSEQ multiplex PCR. Of 150,000 to 200,000 clones detected, 70% to 90% appear once; the ten largest clones hold about 9.3%. The specimen sequenced was PBMCs. Receptors originate from a man younger than 35 in good health and CMV-seropositive.

V is TRBV2 and J is TRBJ1-1, with 7 bases fitting TRBD1. CDR1 is SNHLY, CDR2 FYNNEI, per germline. Trimming removed 2 bases from V and 8 bases from J; junction bases left unmatched: 8. The CDR3 is 14 amino acids. This CDR3 is CASSENYRGVEAFF. CDR3 sequence (DNA): TGTGCCAGCAGTGAAAATTACAGGGGAGTAGAAGCTTTCTTT.

V usage is TRBV4-1 and J usage is TRBJ2-7; D not certain. V was cut by 4 bases and J by 2 bases, with 15 bases left in between. Germline loops: CDR1 MGHRA, CDR2 YSYEKL. CDR3 length equals 15 residues. CDR3 sequence reads: CASSLYGTSTYEQYF. CDR3 DNA sequence: TGCGCCAGCAGCCTGTATGGCACGTCGACCTACGAGCAGTACTTC.

This chain links TRBV14 with TRBJ1-1, with 8 bases lining up with TRBD1. The CDR3 has 15 residues. CDR1 is SGHDN and CDR2 is FVKESK in the germline V gene. After removal of 5 bases from V and 1 base from J, the junction contained 6 bases not matched to a gene. The CDR3 coding sequence is TGTGCCAGCAGCTCGACAGGGGCTCGGAACACTGAAGCTTTCTTT. Its translation: CASSSTGARNTEAFF. Supplemented by reference TRBV14 and TRBJ1-1, the full variable domain reads EAGVTQFPSHSVIEKGQTVTLRCDPISGHDNLYWYRRVMGKEIKFLLHFVKESKQDESGMPNNRFLAERTGGTYSTLKVQPAELEDSGVYFCASSSTGARNTEAFFGQGTRLTVV.

This rearrangement joins TRBV19 to TRBJ1-5; 10 positions match TRBD1. Unmatched junction bases numbered 11, after V lost 4 bases and J lost 5 bases. CDR1 LNHDA and CDR2 SQIVND come from the germline V gene (reference sequence). The CDR3 covers 17 residues. CDR3 in amino acids: CASSTHRGQGNHQPQHF. The CDR3 DNA reads as TGTGCCAGTAGTACCCATCGGGGACAGGGGAATCATCAGCCCCAGCATTTT.

V is TRBV14 and J is TRBJ2-5, with unresolved D. V was cut by 0 bases and J by 5 bases, with 13 bases left in between. CDR1 is SGHDN, CDR2 FVKESK, per germline. This CDR3 spans 15 amino acids. The CDR3 loop reads CASSQDRPDIETQYF. The CDR3 nucleotides are TGTGCCAGCAGCCAAGATCGTCCAGACATTGAGACCCAGTACTTC. Using reference TRBV14 and TRBJ2-5 for the parts outside the CDR3, the full variable domain is EAGVTQFPSHSVIEKGQTVTLRCDPISGHDNLYWYRRVMGKEIKFLLHFVKESKQDESGMPNNRFLAERTGGTYSTLKVQPAELEDSGVYFCASSQDRPDIETQYFGPGTRLLVL.

In this sample, this clone turned up a few times. The V gene is TRBV6-5, the J gene TRBJ2-6; TRBD1 matches 7 bases. The CDR3 is 14 amino acids. The V gene end was trimmed by 6 bases and the J gene end by 6 bases; junction bases not matched to a gene: 5. Germline-derived CDR1 and CDR2 are MNHEY and SVGAGI. CDR3 in DNA: TGTGCCAGCAGCCCGGGACAGCTGGCCAACGTCCTGACTTTC. Translating gives CASSPGQLANVLTF.

The chain uses TRBV10-3 and TRBJ1-5; TRBD1 aligns across 8 bases. The J segment lost 5 bases and the V segment lost 0 bases, leaving 9 bases of the junction unmatched. Germline lookup yields CDR1 ENHRY and CDR2 SYGVKD. The CDR3 runs 17 residues. The CDR3 nucleotides are TGTGCCATCAGTGAGTCTAGTAGTTACAGGGGGGATCAGCCCCAGCATTTT. It specifies CAISESSSYRGDQPQHF.

The CDR3 here is CASSLDLGGNIQYF. The DNA of the CDR3 is TGTGCCAGCAGCTTAGATCTGGGGGGGAACATTCAGTACTTC. The chain carries TRBV11-2 and TRBJ2-4; 7 nucleotides align to TRBD2. The length of the CDR3 is 14 residues. Germline V gene data show CDR1 as SGHAT and CDR2 as FQNNGV. The V gene end was trimmed by 0 bases and the J gene end by 7 bases; junction bases not matched to a gene: 3. The entire variable domain, with the rest obtained from reference TRBV11-2 and TRBJ2-4, is as follows: EAGVAQSPRYKIIEKRQSVAFWCNPISGHATLYWYQQILGQGPKLLIQFQNNGVVDDSQLPKDRFSAERLKGVDSTLKIQPAKLEDSAVYLCASSLDLGGNIQYFGAGTRLSVL.

The V and J genes are TRBV10-3 and TRBJ1-2; no definite D call. The CDR3 is 14 residues long. V was pared by 4 bases and J by 6 bases, with 15 bases between. Germline loops: CDR1 ENHRY, CDR2 SYGVKD. The CDR3: CAISVREGLDGYTF. For the CDR3, the DNA is TGTGCCATCAGTGTACGTGAGGGTCTCGATGGCTACACCTTC.

This clone was recorded a few times. The chain links TRBV7-8 to TRBJ1-4; D may be TRBD1 (5 bases). Germline-derived CDR1 and CDR2 are SGHVS and FQNEAQ. V was shortened by 0 bases and J by 15 bases, with 11 bases between the two germline ends. The CDR3 consists of 12 residues. The CDR3 spells CASSLATRDLFF. For the CDR3, the DNA is TGTGCCAGCAGCTTAGCAACCAGGGATTTGTTTTTT.

This chain uses TRBV5-1 with TRBJ1-1; TRBD1 matches 10 bases. Germline trimming cut 5 bases from V and 1 base from J; bases unmatched to any gene: 5. The CDR3 sequence is 15 residues long. Germline CDR1 and CDR2: SGHRS and YFSETQ. Written as DNA, the CDR3 is TGCGCCAGCAGGGCCGGGACAGGGGCGAACACTGAAGCTTTCTTT. Its protein product is CASRAGTGANTEAFF.

J is TRBJ2-7 and V is TRBV12-5; no reliable D call. V lost 6 bases and J 2 bases, leaving 14 bases between the germline ends. In germline, CDR1 is LGHNT, CDR2 FRNRAP. The CDR3 covers 14 residues. The CDR3 protein is CASGVTLAPYEQYF. The CDR3 DNA sequence: TGTGCTAGTGGGGTGACGTTAGCCCCCTACGAGCAGTACTTC.

This rearrangement joins TRBV5-1 to TRBJ1-1; D perhaps matches TRBD1 (5 bases). The CDR3 spans 12 residues. Trimming took off 4 bases at V and 2 bases at J, with 6 bases between the two ends. The germline V gene has CDR1 SGHRS and CDR2 YFSETQ. For the CDR3, the DNA is TGCGCCAGCAGCAGGGGTAACACTGAAGCTTTCTTT. This sequence encodes CASSRGNTEAFF.

J is TRBJ2-7 and V is TRBV7-9, with 10 positions matching TRBD1. Trimming took 5 bases from V and 3 from J; bases not matched to a gene: 1. The CDR3 runs 13 residues. Germline V gene sequence: CDR1 SEHNR, CDR2 FQNEAQ (reference sequence). The CDR3 DNA sequence: TGTGCCAGCAGCGGACAGGGGGGCTACGAGCAGTACTTC. Residues: CASSGQGGYEQYF.

V and J are TRBV5-1 and TRBJ2-7; TRBD2 matches at 7 bases. CDR1 is SGHRS, CDR2 YFSETQ, per germline. V was clipped by 5 bases and J by 6 bases; unmatched bases: 8. The CDR3 is made up of 13 amino acids. CDR3 coding DNA: TGCGCCAGCAGAAACCCTGGGGGGGGCGAGCAGTACTTC. Translation gives CASRNPGGGEQYF.

The chain carries TRBV9 and TRBJ2-3; D is possibly TRBD2 (7 bases). The V gene lost 3 bases and the J gene lost 2 bases, with 16 bases spanning the gap. This CDR3 region has 16 residues. CDR1 SGDLS and CDR2 YYNGEE come from the germline V gene. The CDR3 DNA is TGTGCCAGCAGCGGAGTAGGGGGGGGAGCCACAGATACGCAGTATTTT. Its translation: CASSGVGGGATDTQYF.

The chain carries TRBV5-4 and TRBJ2-2, with D tentatively TRBD2 (6 bases). The CDR3 contains 15 residues. The V gene's germline CDR1 is SGHNT and CDR2 YYREEE (reference sequence). Trimming stripped 5 bases from V and 0 bases from J, with 11 bases between. The CDR3: CASSSGTSNTGELFF. DNA for the CDR3: TGTGCCAGCAGTTCCGGGACTTCGAACACCGGGGAGCTGTTTTTT.

V usage is TRBV28 and J usage is TRBJ2-5; TRBD2 aligns across 8 bases. The length of the CDR3 is 15 residues. The V and J ends lost 6 bases and 4 bases, in that order; junction bases with no gene match: 10. In germline, CDR1 is MDHEN, CDR2 SYDVKM. The CDR3 loop is CASSLPGGMRETQYF. CDR3 DNA: TGTGCCAGCAGCCTTCCGGGGGGGATGCGAGAGACCCAGTACTTC. The full variable domain, with the rest looked up from reference TRBV28 and TRBJ2-5, is DVKVTQSSRYLVKRTGEKVFLECVQDMDHENMFWYRQDPGLGLRLIYFSYDVKMKEKGDIPEGYSVSREKKERFSLILESASTNQTSMYLCASSLPGGMRETQYFGPGTRLLVL.

The V and J genes are TRBV7-2 and TRBJ2-7; D is uncertain. Trimming took 5 bases from V and 2 from J, leaving 10 bases between them. Germline loops: CDR1 SGHTA, CDR2 FQGNSA. This CDR3 is 13 amino acids long. This CDR3 reads CASSPVTAYEQYF. The CDR3 nucleotides read TGTGCCAGCAGCCCCGTGACTGCCTACGAGCAGTACTTC.

This chain uses TRBV27 with TRBJ2-1; TRBD1 matches at 7 bases. The germline gives CDR1 MNHEY, CDR2 SMNVEV (reference sequence). V dropped 5 bases and J dropped 3; count of bases not matched to a gene: 7. The CDR3 contains 15 residues. The CDR3 DNA follows: TGTGCCAGCAGTCCAACAGGGGAAGGCTACAATGAGCAGTTCTTC. This translates into CASSPTGEGYNEQFF.

V usage is TRBV5-5 and J usage is TRBJ2-1; D is perhaps TRBD1 (6 bases). The CDR3 length is 13 residues. V gave up 6 bases and J gave up 8 bases, with 15 bases separating them. Germline lookup yields CDR1 SGHKS and CDR2 YYEKEE (reference sequence). In nucleotides, the CDR3 is TGTGCCAGCAAATTACAGGGTGAGGATGAGCAGTTCTTC. Translating gives CASKLQGEDEQFF.

The chain employs TRBV5-1 and TRBJ1-2, with 7 bases identical to TRBD1. CDR3 length equals 15 residues. The V gene end was trimmed by 0 bases and the J gene end by 4 bases; junction bases not matched to a gene: 6. The germline V gene has CDR1 SGHRS and CDR2 YFSETQ. The chain's CDR3 is CASSLAGQVVYGYTF. CDR3 sequence (DNA): TGCGCCAGCAGCTTGGCCGGACAGGTCGTCTATGGCTACACCTTC.

This clone was counted a single time. This chain uses TRBV11-2 with TRBJ2-7; D possibly corresponds to TRBD2 (5 bases). Germline CDR1 SGHAT, CDR2 FQNNGV. V lost 5 bases and J lost 1, with 9 bases in between. The CDR3 runs 13 residues. The CDR3 DNA follows: TGTGCCAGCAGCAGAGGGAATTCCTACGAGCAGTACTTC. It specifies CASSRGNSYEQYF.

V is TRBV10-2 and J is TRBJ1-1; no clear D. Germline CDR1 is WSHSY and CDR2 is SAAADI. CDR3 length: 18 amino acids. Trimming removed 2 bases at V and 5 bases at J, with 24 bases between. The CDR3 bases are TGCGCCAGCAGTGAGCCGTCGATAAACATCTTTTTGTTGACTGAAGCTTTCTTT. Residues: CASSEPSINIFLLTEAFF.

This chain uses TRBV5-4 with TRBJ2-3, with 8 bases matching TRBD2. V was clipped by 3 bases and J by 6 bases; unmatched bases: 15. Germline assignment: CDR1 SGHNT and CDR2 YYREEE (reference sequence). The CDR3 totals 17 residues. The CDR3 reads CASSWDGGGAGGDTQYF. The CDR3 DNA sequence: TGTGCCAGCAGCTGGGATGGGGGAGGGGCGGGGGGTGATACGCAGTATTTT.

This sequence joins TRBV5-1 and TRBJ2-5, with D perhaps matching TRBD1 (5 bases). There are 16 residues in the CDR3. Germline V gives CDR1 SGHRS, CDR2 YFSETQ. V was pared by 0 bases and J by 5 bases, with 17 bases between. CDR3 region: CASSLVAGMIGETQYF. The CDR3 DNA reads TGCGCCAGCAGCTTGGTGGCAGGGATGATTGGGGAGACCCAGTACTTC.

The chain links TRBV2 to TRBJ1-6; D remains ambiguous. Germline V CDR1 and CDR2: SNHLY, FYNNEI. V dropped 3 bases and J dropped 7 bases, with 10 bases sitting between them. The CDR3 is 14 amino acids. The CDR3 nucleotides are TGTGCCAGCAGTGACCGGGGAGGGAATTCACCCCTCCACTTT. This encodes CASSDRGGNSPLHF.

The gene calls are TRBV10-3 and TRBJ2-7; 12 bases fit TRBD1. Trimming at V came to 6 bases and at J to 3 bases, leaving 6 bases not matched to a gene. CDR3 size: 15 residues. Per the germline V gene, CDR1 is ENHRY and CDR2 is SYGVKD. In DNA, the CDR3 is TGTGCCATCAGGCCCGGGACAGGGGGCTACTACGAGCAGTACTTC. Translated, it gives CAIRPGTGGYYEQYF.

The CDR3 DNA reads TGTGCCATCAGTGAGTCGGTCTCAGGGCACTACAATCAGCCCCAGCATTTT. Encoded protein: CAISESVSGHYNQPQHF. The rearrangement links TRBV10-3 to TRBJ1-5; a weak D match, TRBD1 (5 bases). The germline gives CDR1 ENHRY, CDR2 SYGVKD. Trimming took off 0 bases at V and 3 bases at J, with 15 bases between the two ends. CDR3 length: 17 amino acids.